What follows are 9 T cell receptor beta chains derived from one specimen sequenced in a study of blood T cell repertoires in COVID-19. TCRdb keeps only in-frame clones here, not all; method: immunoSEQ multiplex PCR. Here the sample spans 130,000 or so clones, around 87% being singletons. The sequencing sample was made of peripheral blood. These receptors were collected from a man between 50 and 59 years old with acute or convalescent COVID-19.

The chain has TRBV18 and TRBJ1-5, with no clear D. Per the germline V gene, CDR1 is KGHSH and CDR2 is LQKENI. This CDR3 comprises 16 residues. The V gene lost 6 bases and the J gene lost 6 bases, with 21 bases spanning the gap. The CDR3 nucleotides read TGTGCCAGCTCTGCAACGCCCCGGGTCGAGGGTCAGCCCCAGCATTTT. It translates to CASSATPRVEGQPQHF.

The V call is TRBV7-2, the J call TRBJ2-1; D is possibly TRBD2 (5 bases). The V end lost 3 bases, the J end lost 7 bases, and 16 bases lay between the germline ends. This CDR3 has 15 amino acids. Germline values: CDR1 SGHTA, CDR2 FQGNSA. The CDR3: CASSFSLRGSNEQFF. CDR3 nucleotide sequence: TGTGCCAGCAGCTTTTCCCTCCGGGGTTCGAATGAGCAGTTCTTC.

J is TRBJ1-4 and V is TRBV12-3 or TRBV12-4; D may be TRBD1 (6 bases). This CDR3 comprises 13 residues. V lost 6 bases, J lost 6 bases, and 11 bases lay in between. CDR3 DNA sequence: TGTGCCAGCAGACTTTCAGGGGATGAAAAACTGTTTTTT. Protein sequence: CASRLSGDEKLFF.

The chain joins TRBV2 to TRBJ2-6; D call uncertain. This CDR3 comprises 15 residues. The ends were cut back, 4 bases at V and 1 base at J, with 8 bases in the middle. The germline gives CDR1 SNHLY, CDR2 FYNNEI. The CDR3 DNA reads as TGTGCCAGCAGTGCGAGGAAATCTGGGGCCAACGTCCTGACTTTC. As protein: CASSARKSGANVLTF.

The chain joins TRBV29-1 to TRBJ1-2, with D possibly matching TRBD1 (6 bases). The CDR3 extends over 13 amino acids. Trimming left V 6 bases short and J 4 bases short, with 15 bases between. Germline values: CDR1 SQVTM, CDR2 ANQGSEA. CDR3 protein: CSVASGGGYGYTF. CDR3 sequence (DNA): TGCAGCGTCGCCTCTGGGGGCGGCTATGGCTACACCTTC.

The V gene is TRBV18, the J gene TRBJ2-7, with 11 bases that match TRBD2. Losses at the gene ends were 6 bases for V and 5 bases for J; bases not matched to a gene: 6. CDR1 KGHSH and CDR2 LQKENI come from the germline V gene. There are 14 residues in the CDR3. As DNA, the CDR3 is TGTGCCAGCTCCCAGGCACTAGCGGGAGACGAGCAGTACTTC. Translation gives CASSQALAGDEQYF.

This chain connects TRBV5-1 to TRBJ2-7; the match to TRBD1 covers 7 bases. Germline V CDR1 and CDR2: SGHRS, YFSETQ. Germline trimming cut 2 bases from V and 3 bases from J; bases unmatched to any gene: 8. The CDR3 has 15 residues. CDR3 residues: CASSFVPGQSYEQYF. The CDR3 DNA sequence: TGCGCCAGCAGCTTCGTTCCGGGACAGAGCTACGAGCAGTACTTC.

The V call is TRBV19, the J call TRBJ2-4, with TRBD1 identical over 7 bases. V was pared by 7 bases and J by 2 bases, with 2 bases of the junction left unmatched. CDR3 size: 13 residues. CDR1 is LNHDA and CDR2 is SQIVND in the germline V gene (reference sequence). This CDR3 is CASTQGSKNIQYF. The CDR3 DNA follows: TGTGCCAGTACACAGGGGTCCAAAAACATTCAGTACTTC. The full variable domain, completed using reference TRBV19 and TRBJ2-4, is DGGITQSPKYLFRKEGQNVTLSCEQNLNHDAMYWYRQDPGQGLRLIYYSQIVNDFQKGDIAEGYSVSREKKESFPLTVTSAQKNPTAFYLCASTQGSKNIQYFGAGTRLSVL.

The rearrangement uses TRBV5-6 and TRBJ2-2; tentatively, D is TRBD2 (6 bases). The length of the CDR3 is 17 residues. CDR1 SGHDT and CDR2 YYEEEE come from the germline V gene. Trimming shortened V by 6 bases and J by 7 bases, and 25 bases separated the two germline ends. The CDR3 protein is CASNQFKVDYPGGELFF. CDR3 sequence (DNA): TGTGCCAGCAATCAATTTAAAGTGGACTACCCGGGCGGGGAGCTGTTTTTT.